This T cell receptor (beta chain) was sequenced during a study of T cell repertoires in cytomegalovirus infection. Study summary: Shared public TCR beta signatures pointed to both CMV infection and a matching HLA type.

This clonotype appeared many times. Its antigen remains unidentified. Study conclusions and caveats: In two of eight donors, the top clonotype was HLA-C-restricted CMV-specific. CMV carriers having the relevant HLA were flagged by cumulative public TCR beta family frequency.

TCRdb itself ran the reads through MiXCR, one entry per CDR3 protein. The sample records 250,000 or so distinct CDR3 sequences, roughly 12% being singletons. The clonotype originates from a human donor in good health (CMV status not recorded). Some clones in this sample may be carry-over from other donors' samples. The specimen sequenced was PBMCs.

The CDR3: CASSLASGASTDTQYF. CDR3 DNA: TGTGCCAGCAGCTTAGCTAGCGGGGCTAGCACAGATACGCAGTATTTT. This chain links TRBV7-2 with TRBJ2-3; 8 positions agree with TRBD2. CDR1 is SGHTA, CDR2 FQGNSA, per germline. The CDR3 length is 16 residues. Unmatched junction bases numbered 2, after V lost 0 bases and J lost 0 bases.